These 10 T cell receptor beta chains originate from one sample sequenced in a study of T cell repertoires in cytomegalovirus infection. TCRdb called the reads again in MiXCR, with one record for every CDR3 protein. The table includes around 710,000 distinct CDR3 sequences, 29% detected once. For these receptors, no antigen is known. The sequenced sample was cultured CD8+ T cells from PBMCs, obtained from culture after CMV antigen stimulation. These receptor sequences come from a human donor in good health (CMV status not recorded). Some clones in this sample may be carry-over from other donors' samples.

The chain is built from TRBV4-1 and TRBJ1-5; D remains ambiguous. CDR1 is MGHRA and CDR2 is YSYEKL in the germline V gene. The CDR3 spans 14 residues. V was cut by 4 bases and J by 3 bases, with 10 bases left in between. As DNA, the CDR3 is TGCGCCAGCAGCCCCCGGCGGGACAATCAGCCCCAGCATTTT. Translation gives CASSPRRDNQPQHF.

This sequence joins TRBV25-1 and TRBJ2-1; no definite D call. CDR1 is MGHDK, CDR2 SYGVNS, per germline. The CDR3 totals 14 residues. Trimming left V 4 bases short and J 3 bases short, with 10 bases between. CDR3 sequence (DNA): TGTGCCAGCAGTGGGGGTGCGGTCTACAATGAGCAGTTCTTC. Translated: CASSGGAVYNEQFF.

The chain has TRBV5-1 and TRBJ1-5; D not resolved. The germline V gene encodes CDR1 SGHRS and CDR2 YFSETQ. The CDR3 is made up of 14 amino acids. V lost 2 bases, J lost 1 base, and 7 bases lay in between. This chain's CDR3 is CASSLLPSNQPQHF. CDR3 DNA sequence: TGCGCCAGCAGCTTATTGCCGAGCAATCAGCCCCAGCATTTT.

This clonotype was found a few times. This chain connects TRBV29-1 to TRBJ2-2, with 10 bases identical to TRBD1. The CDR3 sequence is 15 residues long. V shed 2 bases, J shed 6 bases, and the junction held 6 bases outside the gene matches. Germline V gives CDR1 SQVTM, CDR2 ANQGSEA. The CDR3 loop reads CSVEPRDRGAGELFF. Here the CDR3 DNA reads TGCAGCGTTGAACCCCGGGACAGGGGAGCCGGGGAGCTGTTTTTT.

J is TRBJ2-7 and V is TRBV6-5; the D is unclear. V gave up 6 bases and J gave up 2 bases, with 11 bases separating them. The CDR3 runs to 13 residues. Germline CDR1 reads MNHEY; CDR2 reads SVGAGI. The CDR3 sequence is CASSPYGAYEQYF. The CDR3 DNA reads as TGTGCCAGCAGCCCGTACGGCGCCTACGAGCAGTACTTC.

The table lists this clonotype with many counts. The CDR3 here is CASSLVGGAGIQYF. The CDR3, as DNA: TGTGCCAGCAGCTTAGTCGGGGGCGCAGGCATTCAGTACTTC. The chain combines TRBV7-9 with TRBJ2-4; D is perhaps TRBD1 or TRBD2 (6 bases each). Looked up from germline, CDR1 is SEHNR and CDR2 is FQNEAQ (reference sequence). There are 14 residues in the CDR3. V was clipped by 1 base and J by 9 bases, with 13 bases between them.

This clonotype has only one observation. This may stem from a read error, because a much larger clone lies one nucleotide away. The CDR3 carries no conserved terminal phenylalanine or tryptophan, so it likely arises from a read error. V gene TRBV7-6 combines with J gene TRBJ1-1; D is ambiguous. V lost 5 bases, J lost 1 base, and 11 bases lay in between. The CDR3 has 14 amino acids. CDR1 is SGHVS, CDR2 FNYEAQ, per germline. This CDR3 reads CASSQAGWNTEAFL. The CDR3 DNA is TGTGCCAGCAGCCAAGCAGGTTGGAACACTGAAGCTTTCCTT.

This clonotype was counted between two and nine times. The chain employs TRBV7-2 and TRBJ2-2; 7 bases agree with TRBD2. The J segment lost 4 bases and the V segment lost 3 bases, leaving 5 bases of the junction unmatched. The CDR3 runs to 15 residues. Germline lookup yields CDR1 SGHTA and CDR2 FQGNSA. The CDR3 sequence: CASSFSLAATGELFF. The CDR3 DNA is TGTGCCAGCAGCTTTTCTCTAGCGGCCACCGGGGAGCTGTTTTTT.

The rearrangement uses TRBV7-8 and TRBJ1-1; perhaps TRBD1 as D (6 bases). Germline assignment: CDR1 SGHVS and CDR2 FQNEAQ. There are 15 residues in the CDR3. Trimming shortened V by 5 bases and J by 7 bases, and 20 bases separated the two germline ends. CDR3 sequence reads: CASSPRDTRGLEAFF. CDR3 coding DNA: TGTGCCAGCAGCCCGAGGGACACCCGCGGCCTTGAAGCTTTCTTT.

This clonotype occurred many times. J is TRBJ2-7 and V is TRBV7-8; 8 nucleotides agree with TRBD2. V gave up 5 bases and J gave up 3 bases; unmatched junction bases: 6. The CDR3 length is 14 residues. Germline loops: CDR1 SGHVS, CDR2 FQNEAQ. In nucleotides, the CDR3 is TGTGCCAGCAGCCCATTCAGCGGGGGCTACGAGCAGTACTTC. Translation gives CASSPFSGGYEQYF.